One T cell receptor (beta chain) is described in this entry. Its antigen is as yet unknown. This record belongs to a study of tumor-infiltrating lymphocytes in primary liver carcinoma. Across the whole study: The neoplasms were of stage T1-T3 N0M0, with dimensions of roughly 4.2 to 10 cm across. Findings and limits, study-wide: Blood had a significantly lower top-250-clone fraction than tumors did (p = 0.039).

Per germline, CDR1 SGHAT and CDR2 FQNNGV. The CDR3 runs 16 residues. TCR beta cDNA was made from 450 to 500 ng total RNA with a constant-region primer. ARM-PCR, slightly modified, supplied the TCR beta libraries through three nested multiplex PCR rounds. In the first two PCR rounds, TRBV1-TRBV30 forward primers were paired with a C-beta reverse primer, and each round lasted around 10 cycles. TCRdb recomputed calls from the multiplex PCR reads with MiXCR, one row per CDR3 protein. The sample includes 310,000 or so distinct CDR3 sequences, 65% of them seen just once. For blood RNA, unsorted whole blood served as the source, and germline DNA was extracted too.

Sequenced: peripheral blood. The receptor's source is a middle-aged man with primary liver carcinoma and hepatitis B virus infection. The chain recombines TRBV11-2 with TRBJ2-3; 11 nucleotides align to TRBD2. The CDR3 DNA sequence: TGTGTCATCAGCCAGGGACTAGCGGAAGACACAGATACGCAGTATTTT. Residues: CVISQGLAEDTDTQYF.